In this sample, the clone carrying this TCR beta chain turned up many times. There are 14 residues in the CDR3. Germline V lookup: CDR1 GTSNPN, CDR2 SVGIG (reference sequence). Trimming shortened V by 0 bases and J by 1 base, and 7 bases separated the two germline ends. The data derive from a study of early T cells in non-severe SARS-CoV-2 infection. Unique molecular identifiers (one per individual cDNA molecule) were attached. TCRdb re-called the 5' RACE reads with MiXCR, one entry per CDR3 protein. Found here are about 30,000 distinct CDR3 sequences, about 5.7% of them singletons; the top ten hold roughly 5.5%.

The receptor comes from an adult who was a healthcare worker with PCR-confirmed SARS-CoV-2 infection or an uninfected control (not recorded which). Sequencing was done on a sample of whole blood. This chain connects TRBV30 to TRBJ1-5; no reliable D call. The CDR3 loop reads CAWSVSTSNQPQHF. CDR3 DNA sequence: TGTGCCTGGAGTGTGAGTACAAGCAATCAGCCCCAGCATTTT.